This is a list of T cell receptor beta chains from one sample in a study of T cells in Graves' hyperthyroidism and ophthalmopathy. TCRdb itself ran the multiplex PCR reads through MiXCR, one entry per CDR3 protein. The table lists around 600,000 distinct CDR3 sequences, 15% to 19% of them singletons. The sample taken for sequencing was blood. These receptors all come from a woman aged 30 to 39 with Graves' hyperthyroidism. Both conserved end residues are part of each CDR3. Fields, in order: clone size, V gene, D gene, J gene, CDR3 protein, CDR3 DNA. A D gene is named only where the DNA matches it firmly. Some rows have no size entry. The others give once, few or many, or a class for an expanded clone.

.	TRBV29-1	.	TRBJ1-2	CSVEWGRPEGYTF	TGCAGCGTTGAGTGGGGACGCCCGGAAGGCTACACCTTC
.	TRBV18	TRBD1	TRBJ2-7	CASSPGTGHEEQYF	TGTGCCAGCTCACCAGGGACAGGGCACGAAGAGCAGTACTTC
many	TRBV12-3/TRBV12-4	TRBD2	TRBJ2-3	CASSQDLAAGTDTQYF	TGTGCCAGCAGTCAAGACCTAGCGGCAGGCACAGATACGCAGTATTTT
many	TRBV20-1	TRBD1	TRBJ1-1	CSAFVRGTEAFF	TGCAGTGCTTTTGTCAGGGGGACTGAAGCTTTCTTT
.	TRBV18	.	TRBJ2-7	CASSAGTPSYEQYF	TGTGCCAGCTCAGCCGGGACACCCTCCTACGAGCAGTACTTC
few	TRBV7-3	.	TRBJ2-1	CANSWGPNNEQFF	TGTGCCAACAGCTGGGGACCGAACAATGAGCAGTTCTTC
few	TRBV5-1	.	TRBJ2-2	CASSLSGNPNAGELFF	TGCGCCAGCAGCCTTAGCGGTAATCCGAACGCCGGGGAGCTGTTTTTT
few	TRBV4-2	.	TRBJ1-1	CASSQDGQGNTEAFF	TGTGCCAGCAGCCAAGATGGTCAGGGGAACACTGAAGCTTTCTTT
many	TRBV10-3	.	TRBJ2-7	CAISEGEVWEQYF	TGTGCCATCAGTGAGGGGGAGGTTTGGGAGCAGTACTTC
many	TRBV29-1	.	TRBJ2-5	CSVDLRETQYF	TGCAGCGTTGACTTGCGGGAGACCCAGTACTTC
.	TRBV10-2	TRBD2	TRBJ2-1	CASTLAGATYNEQFF	TGCGCCAGCACCTTGGCGGGAGCAACCTACAATGAGCAGTTCTTC
many	TRBV12-3/TRBV12-4	.	TRBJ1-3	CASFSGNTIYF	TGTGCCAGCTTCTCTGGAAACACCATATATTTT
.	TRBV19	.	TRBJ2-3	CASSIVGGAGRLSDTQYF	TGTGCCAGTAGTATAGTCGGGGGAGCTGGCCGGCTTTCAGATACGCAGTATTTT
many	TRBV20-1	.	TRBJ2-1	CSAGGGGRSNEQFF	TGCAGTGCTGGTGGGGGGGGCAGGTCCAATGAGCAGTTCTTC
many	TRBV7-9	.	TRBJ1-2	CASSSRPDQANYGYTF	TGTGCCAGCAGCTCCCGGCCTGACCAAGCTAACTATGGCTACACCTTC
.	TRBV19	.	TRBJ2-1	CASSRAGQGNEQFF	TGTGCCAGTAGCCGAGCGGGCCAGGGTAATGAGCAGTTCTTC
many	TRBV12-3/TRBV12-4	.	TRBJ1-2	CASSSFYGYTF	TGTGCCAGCAGTTCTTTCTATGGCTACACCTTC
many	TRBV2	TRBD1	TRBJ2-7	CASSGGQGGQQYF	TGTGCCAGCAGTGGTGGACAGGGTGGACAGCAGTACTTC
.	TRBV29-1	TRBD2	TRBJ2-7	CSVEATSGYSYEQYF	TGCAGCGTTGAAGCGACTAGCGGGTACTCCTACGAGCAGTACTTC
many	TRBV6-1	TRBD1	TRBJ1-1	CASSQGPRGGTEAFF	TGTGCCAGCAGCCAGGGCCCCAGGGGGGGGACTGAAGCTTTCTTT
many	TRBV5-5	TRBD1	TRBJ2-1	CASSPKVLTGGYNEQFF	TGTGCCAGCAGCCCGAAGGTTTTGACAGGGGGCTACAATGAGCAGTTCTTC
.	TRBV6-5	.	TRBJ2-3	CASSYYSSTDTQYF	TGTGCCAGCAGTTACTATTCTAGCACAGATACGCAGTATTTT
few	TRBV2	.	TRBJ1-3	CASSEMAYSGNTIYF	TGTGCCAGCAGTGAAATGGCCTACTCTGGAAACACCATATATTTT
.	TRBV10-3	.	TRBJ1-2	CATRTLGDLYGYTF	TGTGCCACCAGGACCCTCGGGGACCTCTATGGCTACACCTTC
many	TRBV10-3	.	TRBJ1-1	CAISAVRENTEAFF	TGTGCCATCAGTGCGGTAAGGGAGAACACTGAAGCTTTCTTT
many	TRBV12-5	.	TRBJ2-3	CASGKTGADTQYF	TGTGCTAGTGGGAAGACCGGAGCAGATACGCAGTATTTT
many	TRBV5-8	.	TRBJ2-5	CASSLRETKQETQYF	TGTGCCAGCAGCTTGCGGGAGACCAAGCAAGAGACCCAGTACTTC
few	TRBV5-1	TRBD1	TRBJ2-6	CASGSDRGLGGANVLTF	TGCGCCAGCGGTTCGGACAGGGGCCTCGGTGGGGCCAACGTCCTGACTTTC
many	TRBV20-1	.	TRBJ2-2	CSAFRTQNTGELFF	TGCAGTGCCTTCCGGACTCAAAACACCGGGGAGCTGTTTTTT
few	TRBV4-1	TRBD1	TRBJ2-3	CASSQDARDRDVDTQYF	TGCGCCAGCAGCCAAGATGCCCGGGACAGGGATGTGGATACGCAGTATTTT
few	TRBV5-6	TRBD1	TRBJ1-2	CASSFYGTGDVWGYTF	TGTGCCAGCAGCTTCTACGGGACAGGGGATGTCTGGGGCTACACCTTC
many	TRBV3-1	TRBD1	TRBJ2-7	CASSLTGGAYEQYF	TGTGCCAGCAGCCTAACAGGGGGTGCCTACGAGCAGTACTTC
many	TRBV7-9	.	TRBJ2-2	CASSFKTGSAGELFF	TGTGCCAGCAGCTTCAAAACAGGGTCGGCCGGGGAGCTGTTTTTT
.	TRBV5-1	.	TRBJ1-6	CASSLTPAGTGSPLHF	TGCGCCAGCAGCTTGACCCCGGCCGGGACTGGTTCACCCCTCCACTTT
.	TRBV7-2	TRBD2	TRBJ2-7	CASSLASSGRAGQYF	TGTGCCAGCAGCTTAGCGTCTAGCGGGAGGGCGGGGCAGTACTTC
many	TRBV2	.	TRBJ2-1	CASPTRGQGNEQFF	TGTGCCAGCCCGACGAGGGGCCAGGGCAATGAGCAGTTCTTC
.	TRBV7-7	.	TRBJ2-1	CASSLMNDGFNEQFF	TGTGCCAGCAGCCTGATGAATGATGGCTTCAATGAGCAGTTCTTC
many	TRBV2	TRBD1	TRBJ2-5	CASRRDSDKSYF	TGTGCCAGCAGACGGGACAGTGATAAATCGTACTTC
.	TRBV27	.	TRBJ2-7	CASSSAGRYEQYF	TGTGCCAGCAGCAGCGCAGGGCGATACGAGCAGTACTTC
.	TRBV5-4	.	TRBJ2-5	CASSSRGSIWETQYF	TGTGCCAGCAGCTCCCGAGGGAGCATTTGGGAGACCCAGTACTTC
few	TRBV9	TRBD2	TRBJ2-2	CASSVTSGGLLAGELFF	TGTGCCAGCAGCGTTACTAGCGGGGGGTTGCTAGCCGGGGAGCTGTTTTTT
many	TRBV28	TRBD1	TRBJ1-1	CASSSRGRTEAFF	TGTGCCAGCAGCAGCAGGGGGCGTACTGAAGCTTTCTTT
.	TRBV28	.	TRBJ2-1	CACEATYNEQFF	TGTGCCTGCGAGGCGACCTACAATGAGCAGTTCTTC
.	TRBV24-1	TRBD1	TRBJ1-6	CATSDTFRDSTNEIDNSPLHF	TGTGCCACCAGTGATACATTCCGGGACAGCACGAATGAAATTGATAATTCACCCCTCCACTTT
few	TRBV28	.	TRBJ2-7	CASSGTYSYERYF	TGTGCCAGCAGTGGGACTTACTCCTACGAGCGGTACTTC
many	TRBV28	.	TRBJ1-4	CASSSPQATNEKLFF	TGTGCCAGCAGTTCGCCCCAGGCGACAAATGAAAAACTGTTTTTT